The 20 T cell receptor beta chains in this list originate from one sample, sequenced in a study of CD8+CD57+ T cells in acquired aplastic anemia. The template used for profiling TCR beta VDJ and CDR3 was genomic DNA. TCRdb reanalysed the reads using MiXCR and keeps one entry per CDR3 protein. Here the sample spans hundreds of thousands of distinct CDR3 sequences, 65% to 80% being singletons. The sample taken for sequencing was sorted CD4+, CD8+, or CD8+CD57+ T cells (not recorded which) from PBMCs. These receptors came from a human donor in good health, serving as a control.

This chain uses TRBV10-2 with TRBJ1-4, with D maybe TRBD1 (6 bases). V lost 10 bases and J 3 bases, leaving 18 bases between the germline ends. The CDR3 extends over 15 amino acids. Per the germline V gene, CDR1 is WSHSY and CDR2 is SAAADI. CDR3 DNA sequence: TGCGCCACCTACAGGGCTGGCGTGGCTAATGAAAAACTGTTTTTT. It specifies CATYRAGVANEKLFF.

As for this clonotype: The junction and the germline gene differ at one end; a read error may be behind it. This chain joins TRBV20-1 and TRBJ1-1; maybe TRBD1 (6 bases). The CDR3 runs to 11 residues. Germline V lookup: CDR1 DFQATT, CDR2 SNEGSKA (reference sequence). The CDR3 DNA follows: TGCAGCGCTAGAGACAGGCCAGGGTGGTTCTTT. Its protein product is CSARDRPGWFF.

This chain links TRBV20-1 with TRBJ1-2; D is unresolved. Trimming took off 1 base at V and 11 bases at J, with 14 bases between the two ends. The CDR3 covers 12 residues. Per germline, CDR1 DFQATT and CDR2 SNEGSKA (reference sequence). CDR3 protein: CSARGHSASYTF. DNA for the CDR3: TGCAGTGCTAGAGGGCACAGCGCTAGTTACACCTTC.

This clonotype was recorded a few times. V is TRBV19 and J is TRBJ1-6; weak D call: TRBD1 (5 bases). CDR1 is LNHDA and CDR2 is SQIVND in the germline V gene (reference sequence). Trimming stripped 6 bases from V and 6 bases from J, with 12 bases between. This CDR3 spans 14 amino acids. CDR3 sequence (DNA): TGTGCCAGTAGAGATAGGACAATTAATTCACCCCTCCACTTT. Protein product: CASRDRTINSPLHF. Looking up the rest from reference TRBV19 and TRBJ1-6 gives the full variable domain: DGGITQSPKYLFRKEGQNVTLSCEQNLNHDAMYWYRQDPGQGLRLIYYSQIVNDFQKGDIAEGYSVSREKKESFPLTVTSAQKNPTAFYLCASRDRTINSPLHFGNGTRLTVT.

This chain uses TRBV7-9 with TRBJ2-5, with TRBD1 matching over 10 bases. V was clipped by 4 bases and J by 4 bases; unmatched bases: 12. From germline, CDR1 is SEHNR and CDR2 FQNEAQ (reference sequence). The CDR3 spans 17 residues. As DNA, the CDR3 is TGTGCCAGCAGCTCGTCTGACAGGGGGCGATTCCCAGAGACCCAGTACTTC. Residues: CASSSSDRGRFPETQYF. The whole variable domain, filled in from reference TRBV7-9 and TRBJ2-5, reads DTGVSQNPRHKITKRGQNVTFRCDPISEHNRLYWYRQTLGQGPEFLTYFQNEAQLEKSRLLSDRFSAERPKGSFSTLEIQRTEQGDSAMYLCASSSSDRGRFPETQYFGPGTRLLVL.

This clonotype was seen at least ten times. The chain couples TRBV30 to TRBJ2-1; D call uncertain. Germline loops: CDR1 GTSNPN, CDR2 SVGIG (reference sequence). Trimming shortened V by 0 bases and J by 7 bases, and 13 bases separated the two germline ends. The CDR3 consists of 14 residues. CDR3 in DNA: TGTGCCTGGAGTGTGGTTCCGGACGTGAATGAGCAGTTCTTC. Its translation: CAWSVVPDVNEQFF.

The rearrangement joins TRBV27 to TRBJ1-2, with 7 bases aligning to TRBD1. The CDR3 has 16 amino acids. V gave up 0 bases and J gave up 6 bases; unmatched junction bases: 10. Germline V gene data show CDR1 as MNHEY and CDR2 as SMNVEV (reference sequence). CDR3 DNA sequence: TGTGCCAGCAGTTTATCGGGCGCAAGGGGGCGAGATGGCTACACCTTC. It specifies CASSLSGARGRDGYTF.

This clonotype has a count of ten or more. The V gene is TRBV5-6, the J gene TRBJ1-4; TRBD1 aligns across 9 bases. The V segment lost 1 base and the J segment 8 bases; nucleotides outside the gene matches: 12. Germline CDR1 and CDR2: SGHDT and YYEEEE. The CDR3 has 17 residues. The CDR3 sequence: CASSLPISTGGEEKLFF. CDR3 nucleotide sequence: TGTGCCAGCAGCTTGCCTATCTCGACAGGGGGAGAAGAAAAACTGTTTTTT.

In its sample, this clonotype was seen a few times. One junction end does not reproduce the germline sequence, and a read error may be involved. The rearrangement links TRBV6-5 to TRBJ2-3; the match to TRBD2 covers 11 bases. The CDR3 has 15 residues. From germline, CDR1 is MNHEY and CDR2 SVGAGI. Here the CDR3 reads CASSPSGGSTDTQYF. Here the CDR3 DNA reads TGTGCCAGCAGTCCTAGCGGGGGGAGCACAGATACGCAGTACTTT.

This clonotype was seen ten or more times. The rearrangement uses TRBV15 and TRBJ2-1, with D tentatively TRBD1 or TRBD2 (6 bases each). From germline, CDR1 is LNHNV and CDR2 YYDKDF (reference sequence). The CDR3 extends over 13 amino acids. With 1 base removed from V and 10 bases from J, the gap between germline ends came to 11 bases. The CDR3 protein is CATSRGGAGEQFF. Written as DNA, the CDR3 is TGTGCCACCAGCAGAGGGGGGGCGGGGGAGCAGTTCTTC.

The table lists this clonotype with a count of one. One junction end does not reproduce the germline sequence, and a read error may be involved. This sequence joins TRBV4-3 and TRBJ2-7, with D hard to call. The CDR3 totals 14 residues. The germline gives CDR1 LGHNA, CDR2 YSLEER. The CDR3 region is CAGSLAMPADEQYF. The DNA for the CDR3 is TGCGCCGGCAGCTTAGCTATGCCAGCCGACGAGCAGTACTTC.

The V call is TRBV5-8, the J call TRBJ2-3; D might be TRBD1 (5 bases). Germline V gene lookup returns CDR1 SGHTS and CDR2 YDEGEE. V was trimmed by 0 bases and J by 4 bases, leaving 12 bases between them. CDR3 size: 15 residues. The CDR3 bases are TGTGCCAGCAGCTTGGCATCAGGGCCCCCAGATACGCAGTATTTT. It is translated as CASSLASGPPDTQYF.

The rearrangement uses TRBV5-8 and TRBJ1-2, with unresolved D. The CDR3 loop spans 14 amino acids. Trimming left V 2 bases short and J 4 bases short, with 12 bases between. Germline-derived CDR1 and CDR2 are SGHTS and YDEGEE. The CDR3, as DNA: TGTGCCAGCAGCTTAGTCGCTTCGGGCTATGGCTACACCTTC. It yields the protein CASSLVASGYGYTF.

This clonotype was counted only a few times. This chain connects TRBV3-1 to TRBJ1-1; possible D gene TRBD1, 5 bases. Germline values: CDR1 LGHDT, CDR2 YNNKEL (reference sequence). The V and J ends lost 1 base and 2 bases respectively, with 11 bases between them. The CDR3 is 15 amino acids. The CDR3 here is CASSQVAGLNTEAFF. As DNA, the CDR3 is TGTGCCAGCAGCCAAGTGGCGGGGCTCAACACTGAAGCTTTCTTT. The full variable domain, with the rest looked up from reference TRBV3-1 and TRBJ1-1, is DTAVSQTPKYLVTQMGNDKSIKCEQNLGHDTMYWYKQDSKKFLKIMFSYNNKELIINETVPNRFSPKSPDKAHLNLHINSLELGDSAVYFCASSQVAGLNTEAFFGQGTRLTVV.

This clonotype was found a few times. The chain has TRBV2 and TRBJ1-2, with TRBD1 matching 9 bases. The junction had 10 bases not matched to a gene; V was cut back by 4 bases and J by 4 bases. CDR1 and CDR2 from the germline V gene are SNHLY and FYNNEI. The CDR3 is made up of 16 amino acids. Here the CDR3 DNA reads TGTGCCAGCAGTGCTAGTGTCGTGACAGGGGGCTATGGCTACACCTTC. Its translation: CASSASVVTGGYGYTF.

With respect to this clonotype: Possible read error: a much larger clone is one base away. The CDR3 nucleotides are TGTGCCAGCAGTGACCTTGGACAGGTCTACGAGCAGTACTTC. This encodes CASSDLGQVYEQYF. The V call is TRBV6-1, the J call TRBJ2-7, with 7 bases lining up with TRBD1. From germline, CDR1 is MNHNS and CDR2 SASEGT. V was pared by 3 bases and J by 3 bases, with 5 bases of the junction left unmatched. The CDR3 loop spans 14 amino acids.

Concerning this clonotype: A junction boundary mismatches the germline segment, possibly from a read error. V and J are TRBV11-2 and TRBJ2-6; D perhaps matches TRBD1 (5 bases). This CDR3 has 20 amino acids. The germline V gene has CDR1 SGHAT and CDR2 FQNNGV. This CDR3 is CASSLTYDEGAFSGANVLTF. The CDR3 DNA follows: TGTGCCAGTAGCTTAACGTACGATGAAGGGGCCTTCTCTGGGGCCAACGTCCTGACTTTC.

This clonotype was recorded at least ten times. The rearrangement uses TRBV19 and TRBJ1-6; TRBD1 matches 8 bases. The CDR3 runs 15 residues. With V trimmed by 3 bases and J by 6 bases, 4 bases remained unmatched. CDR1 is LNHDA, CDR2 SQIVND, per germline (reference sequence). CDR3 in DNA: TGTGCCAGTAGTATTGTAGACAGGGGTAATTCACCCCTCCACTTT. Its translation: CASSIVDRGNSPLHF.

Only a few counts were recorded for this clonotype. Being one base from a much bigger clone, this may be a read error. CDR3 region: CASGQVGTGPGELFF. The CDR3 nucleotides are TGCGCCAGCGGCCAAGTTGGGACAGGGCCCGGGGAGCTGTTTTTT. This chain connects TRBV4-1 to TRBJ2-2; TRBD1 matches 9 bases. This CDR3 spans 15 amino acids. The germline V gene encodes CDR1 MGHRA and CDR2 YSYEKL.

This clonotype was detected only once. This chain links TRBV19 with TRBJ1-2, with a possible D match to TRBD1 (6 bases). Per the germline V gene, CDR1 is LNHDA and CDR2 is SQIVND (reference sequence). The CDR3 covers 13 residues. The V gene lost 7 bases and the J gene lost 4 bases, with 13 bases spanning the gap. CDR3 in amino acids: CASKETGVYGYTF. CDR3 coding DNA: TGTGCCAGTAAAGAGACAGGCGTCTATGGCTACACCTTC.